Listed below are T cell receptor beta chains from one sample, sequenced in a study of shared clonotypes between healthy human individuals. Assay: immunoSEQ multiplex PCR; the TCRdb copy retains only in-frame clones and omits some. The repertoire holds around 2.5 million clones, with 80% to 95% as singletons. The specimen was naive CD4+ T cells from PBMCs. The receptors here all came from a man between 18 and 35 years old in good health. Some clones in this sample may be carry-over from other donors' samples. CDR3s include the opening cysteine and the closing phenylalanine or tryptophan. The D gene is left open where the match is weak. Expanded clones get a size class; other rows say once, few or many, or leave the size out.

d_call,clone_size,v_call,j_call,cdr3_nt,cdr3_aa
-,-,TRBV7-9,TRBJ1-2,TGTGCCAGCATCCTATGGGAGACAGTAGACTATGGCTACACCTTC,CASILWETVDYGYTF
-,-,TRBV2,TRBJ2-2,TGTGCCTTTCGAGATACGCGAATTGGGAACACCGGGGAGCTGTTTTTT,CAFRDTRIGNTGELFF
-,few,TRBV6-1,TRBJ1-5,TGTGCCAGCAGTGTATGGAGGGGTCAGCCCCAGCATTTT,CASSVWRGQPQHF
-,-,TRBV6-5,TRBJ1-1,TGTGCCAGCAGTTACCGGCCGAACACTGAAGCTTTCTTT,CASSYRPNTEAFF
TRBD2,-,TRBV11-3,TRBJ2-1,TGTGCCAGCAGCTCAATGACTAGCATCGATGAGCAGTTCTTC,CASSSMTSIDEQFF
-,-,TRBV9,TRBJ2-7,TGTGCCAGCAGCGTAGCTATGGAGGGACCATCCTACGAGCAGTACTTC,CASSVAMEGPSYEQYF
-,-,TRBV28,TRBJ2-7,TGTGCCAGCTCCGGTAAGGCCTACGAGCAGTACTTC,CASSGKAYEQYF
-,-,TRBV6-6,TRBJ1-2,TGTGCCAGCAGCCACAAGGGGGGCCCCAACTATGGCTACACCTTC,CASSHKGGPNYGYTF
-,-,TRBV6-5,TRBJ1-1,TGTGCCAGCAGTTACGGTGGGGGTAGGGGGAACACTGAAGCTTTCTTT,CASSYGGGRGNTEAFF
-,-,TRBV7-2,TRBJ2-7,TGTGCCAGCAGCGATTATGCACAGTACGAGCAGTACTTC,CASSDYAQYEQYF
TRBD1,-,TRBV11-3,TRBJ1-1,TGTGCCAGCAGCTTAGGAGTAGGGACAGGGGGCACGAACACTGAAGCTTTCTTT,CASSLGVGTGGTNTEAFF
-,-,TRBV5-1,TRBJ2-1,TGCGCCAGCAGCTTGTCCTCAGGAAATGAGCAGTTCTTC,CASSLSSGNEQFF
TRBD1,-,TRBV18,TRBJ2-7,TGTGCCAGCTCACCTTCCGGACAGGGATATTACGAGCAGTACTTC,CASSPSGQGYYEQYF
-,-,TRBV7-8,TRBJ2-1,TGTGCCAGCAGCACAAGTAATGAGCAGTTCTTC,CASSTSNEQFF
-,-,TRBV6-5,TRBJ2-1,TGTGCCAGCAGACCGCTAGCGCCGGACCACAATGAGCAGTTCTTC,CASRPLAPDHNEQFF
-,-,TRBV28,TRBJ1-5,TGTGCCAGCAGTTTAGGGGCAGGGGTCAATCAGCCCCAGCATTTT,CASSLGAGVNQPQHF
-,-,TRBV6-1,TRBJ1-5,TGTGCCAGCACACAGGGCGGAAATCAGCCCCAGCATTTT,CASTQGGNQPQHF
-,-,TRBV2,TRBJ1-2,TGTGCCAGCAGTGACAGGGGATTTGGCTACACCTTC,CASSDRGFGYTF
-,once,TRBV7-2,TRBJ2-5,TGTGCCAGCAGCTTAGCGGCTCCTACCGTGAAGACCCAGTACTTC,CASSLAAPTVKTQYF
-,-,TRBV6-5,TRBJ1-2,TGTGCCAGCAGTTACTCTCGCGCCACCCTCCGCTATGGCTACACCTTC,CASSYSRATLRYGYTF
-,-,TRBV11-2,TRBJ1-3,TGTGCCAGCGCCTTCAGGGATAGCTCTGGAAACACCATATATTTT,CASAFRDSSGNTIYF
-,-,TRBV11-2,TRBJ2-3,TGTGCCAGCAGCGTAATACTTGGACTAAGCACAGATACGCAGTATTTT,CASSVILGLSTDTQYF
TRBD1,-,TRBV29-1,TRBJ1-2,TGCAGCGTTGAAGATAGGGGGACAGGGGCCTCCTATGGCTACACCTTC,CSVEDRGTGASYGYTF
-,once,TRBV19,TRBJ1-5,TGTGCCAGTAGTAGTATAGAGGGAGGCCCAAATCAGCCCCAGCATTTT,CASSSIEGGPNQPQHF